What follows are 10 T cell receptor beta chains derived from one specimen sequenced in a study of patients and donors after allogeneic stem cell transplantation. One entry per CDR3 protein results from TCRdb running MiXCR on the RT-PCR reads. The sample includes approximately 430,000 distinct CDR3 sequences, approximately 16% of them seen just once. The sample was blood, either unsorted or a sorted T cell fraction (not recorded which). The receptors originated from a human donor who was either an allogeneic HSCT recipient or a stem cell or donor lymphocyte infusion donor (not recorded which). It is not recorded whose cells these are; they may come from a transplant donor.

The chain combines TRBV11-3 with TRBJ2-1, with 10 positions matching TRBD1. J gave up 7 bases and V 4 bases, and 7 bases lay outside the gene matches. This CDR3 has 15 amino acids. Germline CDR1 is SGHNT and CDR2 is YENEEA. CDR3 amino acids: CASSSIDRGHNEQFF. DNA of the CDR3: TGTGCCAGCAGCTCCATCGACAGGGGGCATAATGAGCAGTTCTTC.

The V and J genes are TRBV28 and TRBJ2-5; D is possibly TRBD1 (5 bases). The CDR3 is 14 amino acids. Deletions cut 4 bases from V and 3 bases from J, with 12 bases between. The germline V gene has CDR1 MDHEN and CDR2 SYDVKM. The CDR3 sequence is CASSWGTAKETQYF. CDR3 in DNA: TGTGCCAGCAGTTGGGGCACCGCAAAAGAGACCCAGTACTTC. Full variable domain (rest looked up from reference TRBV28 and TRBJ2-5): DVKVTQSSRYLVKRTGEKVFLECVQDMDHENMFWYRQDPGLGLRLIYFSYDVKMKEKGDIPEGYSVSREKKERFSLILESASTNQTSMYLCASSWGTAKETQYFGPGTRLLVL.

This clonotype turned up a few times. The CDR3 DNA is TGCAGCGTGGGGGAGGCTGCTGGGGCCAACGTCCTGACTTTC. Protein product: CSVGEAAGANVLTF. The chain has TRBV29-1 and TRBJ2-6; a weak D match, TRBD2 (6 bases). Germline lookup yields CDR1 SQVTM and CDR2 ANQGSEA. Trimming pared 6 bases from V and 2 bases from J, leaving 11 bases between. This CDR3 contains 14 residues.

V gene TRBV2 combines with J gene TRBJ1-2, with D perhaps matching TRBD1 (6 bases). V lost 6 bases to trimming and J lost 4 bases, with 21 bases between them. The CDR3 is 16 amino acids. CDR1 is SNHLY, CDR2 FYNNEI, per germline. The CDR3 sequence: CASSALRTVSLYGYTF. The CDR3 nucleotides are TGTGCCAGCAGCGCCCTTCGGACAGTAAGTCTCTATGGCTACACCTTC.

For the CDR3, the DNA is TGTGCCAGCAGCTTAGTGAGAGGCTACACCTTC. It specifies CASSLVRGYTF. This chain uses TRBV7-2 with TRBJ1-2; D not resolved. Germline CDR1 is SGHTA and CDR2 is FQGNSA. The CDR3 sequence is 11 residues long. Trimming removed 1 base at V and 8 bases at J, with 5 bases between.

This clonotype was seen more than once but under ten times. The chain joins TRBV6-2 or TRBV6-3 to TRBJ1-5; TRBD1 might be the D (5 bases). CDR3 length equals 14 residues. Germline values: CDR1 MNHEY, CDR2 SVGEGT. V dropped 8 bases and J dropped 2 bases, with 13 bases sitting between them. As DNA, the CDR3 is TGTGCCAGCGGGCGCGGGGCCGGCAATCAGCCCCAGCATTTT. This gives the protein CASGRGAGNQPQHF.

The CDR3 protein is CASSIGRDEQYF. DNA of the CDR3: TGCGCCAGCAGCATAGGGAGGGACGAGCAGTACTTC. J is TRBJ2-7 and V is TRBV5-1; 7 bases are a match to TRBD2. With 4 bases clipped from V and 5 bases from J, the junction kept 3 bases outside the gene matches. The length of the CDR3 is 12 residues. Germline V gene sequence: CDR1 SGHRS, CDR2 YFSETQ.

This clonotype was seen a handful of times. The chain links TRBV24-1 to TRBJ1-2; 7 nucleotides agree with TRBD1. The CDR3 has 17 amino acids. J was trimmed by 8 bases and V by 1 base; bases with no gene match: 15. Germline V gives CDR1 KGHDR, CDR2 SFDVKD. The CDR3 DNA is TGTGCCACCAGTGATTTTCGGGAAGGACAGGCCGCAAAAGGCTACACCTTC. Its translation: CATSDFREGQAAKGYTF.

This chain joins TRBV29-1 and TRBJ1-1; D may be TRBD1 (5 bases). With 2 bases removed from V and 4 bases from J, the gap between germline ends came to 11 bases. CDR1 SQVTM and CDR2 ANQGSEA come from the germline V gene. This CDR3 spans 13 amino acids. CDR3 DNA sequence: TGCAGCGTTGAAAGGGGAGGGGCCACTGAAGCTTTCTTT. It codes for CSVERGGATEAFF.

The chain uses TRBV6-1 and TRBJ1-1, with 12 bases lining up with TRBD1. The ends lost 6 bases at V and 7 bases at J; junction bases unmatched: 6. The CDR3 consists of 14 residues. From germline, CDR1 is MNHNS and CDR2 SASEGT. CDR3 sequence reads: CASSRDRGRGEAFF. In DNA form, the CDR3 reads TGTGCCAGCAGCCGGGACAGGGGGCGAGGTGAAGCTTTCTTT.